A selection of T cell receptor beta chains follows, all from one sample in a study of blood T cell repertoires in COVID-19. Some clones are missing from TCRdb's copy, which holds only in-frame ones; the method was immunoSEQ multiplex PCR. The table has more than 100,000 clones, around 89% seen once. Sequencing input: peripheral blood. Receptors were obtained from a man in his fifties or sixties with active or convalescent COVID-19. CDR3s include the opening cysteine and the closing phenylalanine or tryptophan. A D gene is named only where the DNA matches it firmly. Some rows mark clone size as missing; the rest say once, few, many or name a class of expanded clone.

clone_size: -; v_call: TRBV19; j_call: TRBJ1-4; d_call: -; cdr3_aa: CASSEGGIGEKLFF; cdr3_nt: TGTGCCAGTAGTGAGGGGGGGATCGGTGAAAAACTGTTTTTT
clone_size: -; v_call: TRBV21-1; j_call: TRBJ1-1; d_call: -; cdr3_aa: CASSGWASNTEAFF; cdr3_nt: TGTGCCAGCAGCGGATGGGCCTCGAACACTGAAGCTTTCTTT
clone_size: -; v_call: TRBV14; j_call: TRBJ1-2; d_call: -; cdr3_aa: CASSQDRVKGYTF; cdr3_nt: TGTGCCAGCAGCCAAGACAGGGTGAAGGGCTACACCTTC
clone_size: -; v_call: TRBV9; j_call: TRBJ1-2; d_call: -; cdr3_aa: CASTAVESGYTF; cdr3_nt: TGTGCCAGCACAGCGGTCGAGTCTGGCTACACCTTC
clone_size: -; v_call: TRBV12-3/TRBV12-4; j_call: TRBJ1-1; d_call: -; cdr3_aa: CASSLGEITEAFF; cdr3_nt: TGTGCCAGCAGTTTAGGGGAGATTACTGAAGCTTTCTTT
clone_size: -; v_call: TRBV7-2; j_call: TRBJ1-6; d_call: TRBD1; cdr3_aa: CASSLFGTGDSPLHF; cdr3_nt: TGTGCCAGCAGTCTTTTCGGGACAGGAGATTCACCCCTCCACTTT
clone_size: -; v_call: TRBV5-5; j_call: TRBJ1-5; d_call: -; cdr3_aa: CASSFNAGGRYSNQPQHF; cdr3_nt: TGTGCCAGCAGCTTCAATGCCGGGGGGAGATATAGCAATCAGCCCCAGCATTTT
clone_size: once; v_call: TRBV5-1; j_call: TRBJ2-5; d_call: -; cdr3_aa: CASSLFPRTEETQYF; cdr3_nt: TGCGCCAGCAGCTTGTTTCCCAGGACAGAAGAGACCCAGTACTTC
clone_size: -; v_call: TRBV19; j_call: TRBJ1-5; d_call: -; cdr3_aa: CASSNDRNQPQHF; cdr3_nt: TGTGCCAGTAGTAACGACAGAAATCAGCCCCAGCATTTT
clone_size: -; v_call: TRBV3-1/TRBV3-2; j_call: TRBJ1-2; d_call: -; cdr3_aa: CASSQDGGEGVGNYGYTF; cdr3_nt: TGTGCCAGCAGCCAAGATGGGGGGGAGGGAGTAGGCAACTATGGCTACACCTTC
clone_size: -; v_call: TRBV28; j_call: TRBJ1-2; d_call: -; cdr3_aa: CASSLPAGQTYGYTF; cdr3_nt: TGTGCCAGCAGTTTGCCTGCGGGGCAGACATATGGCTACACCTTC
clone_size: -; v_call: TRBV7-6; j_call: TRBJ2-1; d_call: TRBD2; cdr3_aa: CASSIRLAGDRSSYNEQFF; cdr3_nt: TGTGCCAGCAGCATCCGACTAGCGGGAGATCGGAGCTCCTACAATGAGCAGTTCTTC
clone_size: few; v_call: TRBV13; j_call: TRBJ1-4; d_call: -; cdr3_aa: CASSLGTWNEKLFF; cdr3_nt: TGTGCCAGCAGCTTAGGGACATGGAATGAAAAACTGTTTTTT
clone_size: -; v_call: TRBV28; j_call: TRBJ2-5; d_call: -; cdr3_aa: CASSLPAGPRETQYF; cdr3_nt: TGTGCCAGCAGTTTACCTGCAGGGCCACGGGAGACCCAGTACTTC
clone_size: -; v_call: TRBV28; j_call: TRBJ1-1; d_call: -; cdr3_aa: CASSLLHRVGTEAFF; cdr3_nt: TGTGCCAGCAGCCTGTTACATCGGGTTGGCACTGAAGCTTTCTTT
clone_size: -; v_call: TRBV5-1; j_call: TRBJ2-5; d_call: -; cdr3_aa: CASSLNWGPQETQYF; cdr3_nt: TGCGCCAGCAGCTTGAACTGGGGGCCACAAGAGACCCAGTACTTC
clone_size: -; v_call: TRBV10-3; j_call: TRBJ2-1; d_call: -; cdr3_aa: CAIKRLSSYNEQFF; cdr3_nt: TGTGCCATCAAAAGACTGAGCTCCTACAATGAGCAGTTCTTC
clone_size: few; v_call: TRBV19; j_call: TRBJ1-1; d_call: -; cdr3_aa: CASSIDQGAEAFF; cdr3_nt: TGTGCCAGTAGTATAGACCAAGGGGCTGAAGCTTTCTTT
clone_size: -; v_call: TRBV5-1; j_call: TRBJ2-2; d_call: -; cdr3_aa: CASSPQGTGELFF; cdr3_nt: TGCGCCAGCAGCCCCCAGGGCACCGGGGAGCTGTTTTTT
clone_size: few; v_call: TRBV10-1; j_call: TRBJ2-2; d_call: TRBD2; cdr3_aa: CASSESGLAGPTGELFF; cdr3_nt: TGCGCCAGCAGTGAGTCGGGACTAGCGGGACCCACCGGGGAGCTGTTTTTT
clone_size: few; v_call: TRBV6-5; j_call: TRBJ2-7; d_call: TRBD1; cdr3_aa: CASSSTDRDGEQYF; cdr3_nt: TGTGCCAGCAGTTCCACCGACAGGGACGGGGAGCAGTACTTC
clone_size: -; v_call: TRBV24-1; j_call: TRBJ1-4; d_call: -; cdr3_aa: CATSDPRDIHEKLFF; cdr3_nt: TGTGCCACCAGTGACCCAAGGGACATCCATGAAAAACTGTTTTTT
clone_size: -; v_call: TRBV27; j_call: TRBJ2-6; d_call: TRBD1; cdr3_aa: CASRYTAGGSGANVLTF; cdr3_nt: TGTGCCAGCAGGTACACGGCAGGGGGCTCTGGGGCCAACGTCCTGACTTTC
clone_size: -; v_call: TRBV9; j_call: TRBJ2-1; d_call: TRBD2; cdr3_aa: CASSLRGLAGGLQYDEQFF; cdr3_nt: TGTGCCAGCAGCCTCAGGGGACTAGCGGGGGGGCTGCAATATGATGAGCAGTTCTTC
clone_size: -; v_call: TRBV27; j_call: TRBJ2-2; d_call: -; cdr3_aa: CASLKGTFNTGELFF; cdr3_nt: TGTGCCAGTTTGAAGGGGACATTTAACACCGGGGAGCTGTTTTTT
clone_size: few; v_call: TRBV7-6; j_call: TRBJ1-1; d_call: -; cdr3_aa: CASSWTDSENTEAFF; cdr3_nt: TGTGCCAGCAGCTGGACCGACAGCGAGAACACTGAAGCTTTCTTT
clone_size: -; v_call: TRBV6-4; j_call: TRBJ2-2; d_call: -; cdr3_aa: CASTGNTGELFF; cdr3_nt: TGTGCCAGCACCGGGAACACCGGGGAGCTGTTTTTT
clone_size: -; v_call: TRBV5-4; j_call: TRBJ2-3; d_call: TRBD1; cdr3_aa: CASSLYGTGLTDTQYF; cdr3_nt: TGTGCCAGCAGCTTGTATGGGACAGGGCTTACAGATACGCAGTATTTT
clone_size: -; v_call: TRBV19; j_call: TRBJ2-2; d_call: -; cdr3_aa: CASSPSPQLRNGELFF; cdr3_nt: TGTGCCAGTAGTCCTTCTCCCCAGTTGAGGAACGGGGAGCTGTTTTTT
clone_size: -; v_call: TRBV19; j_call: TRBJ1-1; d_call: TRBD1; cdr3_aa: CASSYISGGTEAFF; cdr3_nt: TGTGCCAGTAGCTACATATCAGGGGGAACTGAAGCTTTCTTT
clone_size: -; v_call: TRBV29-1; j_call: TRBJ2-3; d_call: TRBD2; cdr3_aa: CSVDRRLAGGTDTQYF; cdr3_nt: TGCAGCGTTGATCGGAGACTAGCGGGGGGAACAGATACGCAGTATTTT
clone_size: -; v_call: TRBV10-1; j_call: TRBJ2-1; d_call: -; cdr3_aa: CASSDLGLRNEQFF; cdr3_nt: TGCGCCAGCAGTGACCTCGGACTCCGCAATGAGCAGTTCTTC
clone_size: -; v_call: TRBV6-5; j_call: TRBJ1-4; d_call: -; cdr3_aa: CASSYSYRKEKLFF; cdr3_nt: TGTGCCAGCAGTTACTCCTACAGGAAAGAAAAACTGTTTTTT
clone_size: once; v_call: TRBV5-1; j_call: TRBJ1-4; d_call: TRBD1; cdr3_aa: CASRTGQGAEKLFF; cdr3_nt: TGCGCCAGCAGAACCGGACAGGGGGCTGAAAAACTGTTTTTT
clone_size: -; v_call: TRBV27; j_call: TRBJ1-5; d_call: TRBD1; cdr3_aa: CASSLSGGVQPQHF; cdr3_nt: TGTGCCAGCAGTTTATCAGGGGGCGTTCAGCCCCAGCATTTT
clone_size: -; v_call: TRBV6-5; j_call: TRBJ1-4; d_call: -; cdr3_aa: CASSFGEKLFF; cdr3_nt: TGTGCCAGCAGTTTCGGTGAAAAACTGTTTTTT
clone_size: -; v_call: TRBV11-2; j_call: TRBJ2-2; d_call: -; cdr3_aa: CASSLAGEDGELFF; cdr3_nt: TGTGCCAGCAGCTTAGCGGGGGAGGACGGGGAGCTGTTTTTT
clone_size: -; v_call: TRBV19; j_call: TRBJ1-1; d_call: TRBD1; cdr3_aa: CASSLRTGGFTEAFF; cdr3_nt: TGTGCCAGTAGTCTCCGGACAGGGGGGTTCACTGAAGCTTTCTTT
clone_size: -; v_call: TRBV18; j_call: TRBJ2-1; d_call: -; cdr3_aa: CASSLASGDSYNEQFF; cdr3_nt: TGTGCCAGCTCACTTGCATCGGGAGACTCCTACAATGAGCAGTTCTTC
clone_size: -; v_call: TRBV3-1/TRBV3-2; j_call: TRBJ2-7; d_call: -; cdr3_aa: CASSQDAGAKEQYF; cdr3_nt: TGTGCCAGCAGCCAAGATGCTGGTGCTAAGGAGCAGTACTTC